The 25 T cell receptor beta chains given below trace back to one sample, sequenced in a study of blood T cell repertoires in COVID-19. Sequencing was performed with immunoSEQ multiplex PCR; in TCRdb, only in-frame clones are kept and a portion is missing. This sample has roughly 400,000 clones; around nine tenths occur once, and the top ten carry around 10%. The sample taken for sequencing was PBMCs or T cells enriched from blood (not recorded which). Receptor source: a woman between 45 and 65 years old who had recovered from COVID-19.

The V and J genes are TRBV27 and TRBJ1-5; D is unresolved. The CDR3 is made up of 13 amino acids. Germline loops: CDR1 MNHEY, CDR2 SMNVEV (reference sequence). Trimming removed 4 bases at V and 6 bases at J, with 10 bases between. The CDR3 region is CASSWGAGQPQHF. CDR3 in DNA: TGTGCCAGCAGTTGGGGTGCGGGTCAGCCCCAGCATTTT.

The V call is TRBV28, the J call TRBJ1-2, with D maybe TRBD1 (6 bases). This CDR3 is built from 15 residues. Germline values: CDR1 MDHEN, CDR2 SYDVKM. V was pared by 6 bases and J by 0 bases, with 14 bases between. The DNA for the CDR3 is TGTGCCAGCAGAAAACAGGGCGAACCTAACTATGGCTACACCTTC. Amino acid sequence: CASRKQGEPNYGYTF.

The rearrangement links TRBV9 to TRBJ2-7; a weak D match, TRBD1 (6 bases). V lost 0 bases and J lost 4, with 11 bases in between. The CDR3 runs to 14 residues. CDR1 and CDR2 from the germline V gene are SGDLS and YYNGEE. CDR3 in amino acids: CASSVDDRSYEQYF. The CDR3 DNA reads as TGTGCCAGCAGCGTAGACGACAGGTCATACGAGCAGTACTTC.

V is TRBV6-5 and J is TRBJ2-7, with D unresolved. The CDR3 loop spans 13 amino acids. CDR1 is MNHEY and CDR2 is SVGAGI in the germline V gene. V was pared by 5 bases and J by 4 bases, with 12 bases between. CDR3 residues: CASSPTPYYEQYF. The DNA for the CDR3 is TGTGCCAGCAGTCCCACTCCTTATTACGAGCAGTACTTC.

The chain joins TRBV7-9 to TRBJ1-4; D might be TRBD1 (6 bases). CDR1 and CDR2 (germline): SEHNR, FQNEAQ (reference sequence). There are 15 residues in the CDR3. Trimming took 3 bases from V and 3 from J, leaving 11 bases between them. The CDR3 DNA is TGTGCCAGCAGCTTCCAGGGGCTATCTAATGAAAAACTGTTTTTT. Translated, it gives CASSFQGLSNEKLFF.

The chain joins TRBV25-1 to TRBJ1-1; D possibly corresponds to TRBD1 (5 bases). The V and J ends lost 5 bases and 0 bases respectively, with 7 bases between them. The CDR3 covers 13 residues. Germline loops: CDR1 MGHDK, CDR2 SYGVNS. The CDR3, as DNA: TGTGCCAGCAGTCCACAGGTGAACACTGAAGCTTTCTTT. Its translation is CASSPQVNTEAFF.

V gene TRBV7-2 combines with J gene TRBJ2-5; D remains ambiguous. In germline, CDR1 is SGHTA, CDR2 FQGNSA. With 4 bases removed from V and 5 bases from J, the gap between germline ends came to 11 bases. The CDR3 covers 13 residues. The CDR3 sequence: CASSSGRRETQYF. DNA for the CDR3: TGTGCCAGCAGCTCGGGTCGGCGGGAGACCCAGTACTTC. Full variable domain (rest looked up from reference TRBV7-2 and TRBJ2-5): GAGVSQSPSNKVTEKGKDVELRCDPISGHTALYWYRQSLGQGLEFLIYFQGNSAPDKSGLPSDRFSAERTGGSVSTLTIQRTQQEDSAVYLCASSSGRRETQYFGPGTRLLVL.

Only one count was recorded for this clone. The chain has TRBV5-1 and TRBJ1-1; D is unresolved. Trimming left V 0 bases short and J 2 bases short, with 17 bases between. The CDR3 runs 17 residues. The germline gives CDR1 SGHRS, CDR2 YFSETQ. The CDR3 sequence: CASSLDRGPTFNTEAFF. The CDR3 bases are TGCGCCAGCAGCTTGGACCGCGGCCCTACTTTTAACACTGAAGCTTTCTTT. The full variable domain, with the rest looked up from reference TRBV5-1 and TRBJ1-1, is KAGVTQTPRYLIKTRGQQVTLSCSPISGHRSVSWYQQTPGQGLQFLFEYFSETQRNKGNFPGRFSGRQFSNSRSEMNVSTLELGDSALYLCASSLDRGPTFNTEAFFGQGTRLTVV.

The rearrangement joins TRBV5-1 to TRBJ2-2, with D uncertain. Germline V lookup: CDR1 SGHRS, CDR2 YFSETQ. V was shortened by 0 bases and J by 5 bases, with 5 bases between the two germline ends. This CDR3 is built from 13 residues. CDR3 in DNA: TGCGCCAGCAGCTTGGATAGTACCGGGGAGCTGTTTTTT. Its protein product is CASSLDSTGELFF.

The rearrangement uses TRBV30 and TRBJ1-2; D call uncertain. Germline V gives CDR1 GTSNPN, CDR2 SVGIG (reference sequence). The length of the CDR3 is 11 residues. V dropped 2 bases and J dropped 8 bases, with 9 bases sitting between them. The DNA for the CDR3 is TGTGCCTGGAGTTTTCCAGTGGGCTACACCTTC. It codes for CAWSFPVGYTF.

The chain combines TRBV5-1 with TRBJ1-1; 11 bases are a match to TRBD1. The CDR3 spans 16 residues. V lost 3 bases, J lost 5 bases, and 9 bases stayed unmatched. Germline assignment: CDR1 SGHRS and CDR2 YFSETQ. In nucleotides, the CDR3 is TGCGCCAGCAGCTCGGGGACAGGGGGTGTCAGGACTGAAGCTTTCTTT. It encodes CASSSGTGGVRTEAFF.

The rearrangement links TRBV9 to TRBJ1-2; D remains unclear. The CDR3 has 16 residues. V lost 0 bases and J lost 1, with 13 bases in between. Per germline, CDR1 SGDLS and CDR2 YYNGEE. CDR3 sequence reads: CASSVGADRDNYGYTF. The CDR3, as DNA: TGTGCCAGCAGCGTAGGGGCGGATCGGGATAACTATGGCTACACCTTC.

The chain recombines TRBV18 with TRBJ1-2; maybe TRBD1 (5 bases). Deletions cut 5 bases from V and 2 bases from J, with 15 bases between. CDR1 KGHSH and CDR2 LQKENI come from the germline V gene. The CDR3 spans 15 residues. The CDR3: CASSTTGDINYGYTF. Here the CDR3 DNA reads TGTGCCAGCTCAACAACAGGAGACATCAACTATGGCTACACCTTC.

This chain joins TRBV5-1 and TRBJ2-3; 7 positions match TRBD2. The CDR3 has 14 residues. After removal of 4 bases from V and 4 bases from J, the junction contained 6 bases not matched to a gene. Per germline, CDR1 SGHRS and CDR2 YFSETQ. CDR3 residues: CASSPRAGSDTQYF. The CDR3 DNA reads as TGCGCCAGCAGCCCTAGAGCGGGGTCAGATACGCAGTATTTT.

The J gene is TRBJ1-4, the V gene TRBV9; D possibly corresponds to TRBD1 (6 bases). V was pared by 3 bases and J by 0 bases, with 12 bases between. Germline V gives CDR1 SGDLS, CDR2 YYNGEE. This CDR3 contains 16 residues. The CDR3: CASSDGQFATNEKLFF. The DNA for the CDR3 is TGTGCCAGCAGCGACGGACAGTTTGCAACTAATGAAAAACTGTTTTTT.

The chain employs TRBV4-3 and TRBJ1-4; 9 bases align to TRBD1. The CDR3 is 18 residues long. V shed 1 base, J shed 0 bases, and the junction held 6 bases outside the gene matches. CDR1 and CDR2 from the germline V gene are LGHNA and YSLEER. In nucleotides, the CDR3 is TGCGCCAGCAGCCAAGTGTGGACAGGGGTTGCAACTAATGAAAAACTGTTTTTT. It codes for CASSQVWTGVATNEKLFF.

This chain uses TRBV18 with TRBJ1-1, with TRBD1 as a possible D gene (6 bases). Germline V lookup: CDR1 KGHSH, CDR2 LQKENI. This CDR3 is built from 17 residues. V was clipped by 0 bases and J by 5 bases, with 19 bases between them. The CDR3 DNA reads TGTGCCAGCTCACCACCTACCGGAGGGGGGGCTGGGACTGAAGCTTTCTTT. Translating gives CASSPPTGGGAGTEAFF. The variable domain in full, completed from reference TRBV18 and TRBJ1-1, reads NAGVMQNPRHLVRRRGQEARLRCSPMKGHSHVYWYRQLPEEGLKFMVYLQKENIIDESGMPKERFSAEFPKEGPSILRIQQVVRGDSAAYFCASSPPTGGGAGTEAFFGQGTRLTVV.

A note on this clone: Different DNA sequences within this sample yield the same CDR3. This chain links TRBV27 with TRBJ1-2, with TRBD1 matching 9 bases. Germline lookup yields CDR1 MNHEY and CDR2 SMNVEV (reference sequence). J was trimmed by 6 bases and V by 3 bases; bases with no gene match: 2. The CDR3 covers 13 residues. As DNA, the CDR3 is TGTGCCAGCAGTTTCGGGACAGGGAATGGCTACACCTTC. Its protein product is CASSFGTGNGYTF.

The J gene is TRBJ2-5, the V gene TRBV5-8; 13 nucleotides match TRBD2. This CDR3 comprises 19 residues. The J segment lost 4 bases and the V segment lost 1 base, leaving 13 bases of the junction unmatched. Looked up from germline, CDR1 is SGHTS and CDR2 is YDEGEE. As DNA, the CDR3 is TGTGCCAGCAGCTTGCCTTCGGGACTAGCGGGGACCCACGGAGAGACCCAGTACTTC. Protein: CASSLPSGLAGTHGETQYF.

The gene calls are TRBV3-1 (or the pseudogene TRBV3-2) and TRBJ2-7, with 8 bases matching TRBD2. Germline loops: CDR1 LGHDT, CDR2 YNNKEL (reference sequence). V lost 4 bases, J lost 3 bases, and 5 bases stayed unmatched. The CDR3 runs 14 residues. CDR3 sequence reads: CASSLTSGNYEQYF. As DNA, the CDR3 is TGTGCCAGCAGCCTTACTAGCGGAAACTACGAGCAGTACTTC.

The chain carries TRBV7-9 and TRBJ1-4; 7 bases agree with TRBD1. The junction had 7 bases not matched to a gene; V was cut back by 6 bases and J by 0 bases. The CDR3 spans 16 residues. From germline, CDR1 is SEHNR and CDR2 FQNEAQ (reference sequence). CDR3 sequence reads: CASSPRGTATNEKLFF. CDR3 DNA sequence: TGTGCCAGCAGTCCCCGGGGGACAGCAACTAATGAAAAACTGTTTTTT.

This clone was seen only once. J is TRBJ2-5 and V is TRBV4-1, with TRBD2 identical over 9 bases. CDR1 and CDR2 from the germline V gene are MGHRA and YSYEKL. This CDR3 region has 15 residues. Trimming at V came to 6 bases and at J to 2 bases, leaving 7 bases not matched to a gene. CDR3 region: CASSTSGWGQETQYF. The CDR3 nucleotides read TGCGCCAGCAGTACTAGCGGGTGGGGACAAGAGACCCAGTACTTC.

The CDR3 region is CASRTLLQGIYEQYF. CDR3 sequence (DNA): TGTGCCAGCAGGACCCTCCTACAGGGGATCTACGAGCAGTACTTC. J is TRBJ2-7 and V is TRBV27; 7 nucleotides line up with TRBD1. V lost 6 bases and J lost 3; bases outside the gene matches: 11. The CDR3 runs to 15 residues. CDR1 and CDR2 from the germline V gene are MNHEY and SMNVEV (reference sequence).

The V gene is TRBV28, the J gene TRBJ2-2; 7 bases are shared with TRBD2. The V segment lost 2 bases and the J segment 6 bases; nucleotides outside the gene matches: 6. Germline values: CDR1 MDHEN, CDR2 SYDVKM. This CDR3 is built from 15 residues. The CDR3 nucleotides read TGTGCCAGCAGTTTAGCGGGGGTAGGCGCCGGGGAGCTGTTTTTT. It codes for CASSLAGVGAGELFF. The complete variable domain, with remaining parts taken from reference TRBV28 and TRBJ2-2, reads DVKVTQSSRYLVKRTGEKVFLECVQDMDHENMFWYRQDPGLGLRLIYFSYDVKMKEKGDIPEGYSVSREKKERFSLILESASTNQTSMYLCASSLAGVGAGELFFGEGSRLTVL.

The CDR3 sequence: CASSPHLAGRLTSYEQYF. The CDR3 DNA reads TGTGCCAGCAGCCCCCATCTAGCGGGGCGCCTGACATCCTACGAGCAGTACTTC. The gene calls are TRBV4-2 and TRBJ2-7, with TRBD2 matching over 9 bases. Germline loops: CDR1 LGHNA, CDR2 YNFKEQ. The CDR3 contains 18 residues. Losses at the gene ends were 4 bases for V and 1 base for J; bases not matched to a gene: 14.